This T cell receptor (beta chain) appears in the sequencing data of a study of cytotoxic CD8 clonotypes in ibrutinib-treated CLL. The table came from immunoSEQ multiplex PCR; TCRdb's copy has only in-frame clones and leaves some out. Here the sample spans around 70,000 clones, 90% being singletons. Concerning this clone itself: What it binds is not known.

The CDR3 sequence is 14 residues long. Germline V gives CDR1 SGHRS, CDR2 YFSETQ. Trimming took off 4 bases at V and 8 bases at J, with 18 bases between the two ends. General study results and limits: Exceeding age-matched healthy donors, baseline clonality also tracked the counts of circulating CD8+ T cells.

This specimen was PBMCs, taken after 12 months of ibrutinib treatment. The TCR comes from a human donor with chronic lymphocytic leukemia. The chain has TRBV5-1 and TRBJ1-2; D remains ambiguous. CDR3 nucleotide sequence: TGCGCCAGCAGCCTAACCCGGGGAGGAAACGGCTACACCTTC. It translates to CASSLTRGGNGYTF.